This TCR beta chain was identified during a study of blood T cell repertoires in COVID-19. Cohorts were based on clinical histories the participants reported. Two negative PCRs, clearance, or symptom resolution characterized the recovered Cohort 3 donors. Germline V gene lookup returns CDR1 MGHDK and CDR2 SYGVNS. This CDR3 comprises 16 residues. Trimming cost V 1 base and J 2 bases, with 13 bases left between them. Using immunoSEQ multiplex PCR, the repertoire was profiled, and TCRdb retains in-frame clones only, with some absent. The sample includes about 220,000 clones, roughly four fifths of them seen just once.

V is TRBV25-1 and J is TRBJ2-3, with a possible D match to TRBD1 (5 bases). The clonotype comes from a woman in her fifties or sixties who had recovered from COVID-19. The sample comprised PBMCs or T cells enriched from blood (not recorded which). The CDR3 DNA is TGTGCCAGCAGTGAATTTGGCAGGGAATACACAGATACGCAGTATTTT. Protein: CASSEFGREYTDTQYF.